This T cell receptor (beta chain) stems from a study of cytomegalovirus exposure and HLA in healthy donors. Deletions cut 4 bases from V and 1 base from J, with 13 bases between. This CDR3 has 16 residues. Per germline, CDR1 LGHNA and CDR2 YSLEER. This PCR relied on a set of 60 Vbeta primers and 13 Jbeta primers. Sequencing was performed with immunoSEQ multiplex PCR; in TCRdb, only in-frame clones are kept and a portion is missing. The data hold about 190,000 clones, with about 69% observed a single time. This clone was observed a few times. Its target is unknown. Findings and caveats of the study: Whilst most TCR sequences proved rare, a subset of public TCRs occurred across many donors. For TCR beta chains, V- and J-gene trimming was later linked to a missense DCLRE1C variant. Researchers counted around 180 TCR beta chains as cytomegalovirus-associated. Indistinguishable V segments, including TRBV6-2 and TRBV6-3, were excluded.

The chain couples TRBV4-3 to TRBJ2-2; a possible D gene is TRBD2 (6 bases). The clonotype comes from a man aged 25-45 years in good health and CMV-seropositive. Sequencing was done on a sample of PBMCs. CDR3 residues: CASSPAGHLNTGELFF. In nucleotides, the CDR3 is TGCGCCAGCAGCCCGGCGGGGCACTTGAACACCGGGGAGCTGTTTTTT.